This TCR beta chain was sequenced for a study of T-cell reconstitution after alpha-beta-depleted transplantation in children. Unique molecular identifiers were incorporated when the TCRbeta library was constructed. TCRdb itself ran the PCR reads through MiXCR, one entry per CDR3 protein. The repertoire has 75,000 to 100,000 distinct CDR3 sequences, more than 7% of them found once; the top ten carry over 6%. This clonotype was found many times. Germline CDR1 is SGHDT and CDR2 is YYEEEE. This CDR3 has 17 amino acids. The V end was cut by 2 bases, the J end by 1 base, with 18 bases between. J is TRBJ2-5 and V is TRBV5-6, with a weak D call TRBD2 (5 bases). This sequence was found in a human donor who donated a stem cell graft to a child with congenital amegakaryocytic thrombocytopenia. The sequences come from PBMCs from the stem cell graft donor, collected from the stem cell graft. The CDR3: CASSFGNLAELQETQYF. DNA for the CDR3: TGTGCCAGCAGCTTCGGGAATCTAGCTGAACTCCAAGAGACCCAGTACTTC.